The 27 T cell receptor beta chains below were found in one sample sequenced in a study of radiotherapy plus CTLA-4 blockade in lung cancer. TCRdb's copy holds only in-frame clones and misses some; the assay was immunoSEQ multiplex PCR. The sample carries roughly 50,000 clones, just under 85% recorded once. The source material was peripheral blood, sampled from a patient treated with radiotherapy plus ipilimumab. These receptors came from a human donor with non-small cell lung cancer whose response to radiotherapy plus ipilimumab could not be evaluated.

The chain combines TRBV28 with TRBJ1-1, with D uncertain. V was trimmed by 5 bases and J by 4 bases, leaving 20 bases between them. The CDR3 extends over 16 amino acids. The germline V gene has CDR1 MDHEN and CDR2 SYDVKM. This CDR3 reads CASSPPPRQWATEAFF. CDR3 bases: TGTGCCAGCAGTCCCCCCCCTCGGCAGTGGGCCACTGAAGCTTTCTTT.

V is TRBV10-3 and J is TRBJ2-1; 9 nucleotides line up with TRBD2. The CDR3 has 17 amino acids. Germline V gene lookup returns CDR1 ENHRY and CDR2 SYGVKD. The ends lost 4 bases at V and 1 base at J; junction bases unmatched: 8. DNA for the CDR3: TGTGCCATCAGTGGACCCACTAGCGGGCTATCCTACAATGAGCAGTTCTTC. It yields the protein CAISGPTSGLSYNEQFF.

As to this clone: Other nucleotide sequences from this sample produce the same CDR3. V is TRBV6-5 and J is TRBJ2-6; D gene unclear. In germline, CDR1 is MNHEY, CDR2 SVGAGI. The CDR3 extends over 15 amino acids. Trimming pared 6 bases from V and 0 bases from J, leaving 9 bases between. The CDR3 loop reads CASRGFISGANVLTF. The CDR3 DNA reads TGTGCCAGCAGGGGCTTTATCTCTGGGGCCAACGTCCTGACTTTC.

The chain recombines TRBV7-6 with TRBJ2-3; 7 nucleotides match TRBD2. Germline CDR1 is SGHVS and CDR2 is FNYEAQ. There are 16 residues in the CDR3. The V and J ends lost 1 base and 0 bases, in that order; junction bases with no gene match: 4. The chain's CDR3 is CASSLGGGFSTDTQYF. DNA for the CDR3: TGTGCCAGCAGCTTAGGGGGGGGTTTCAGCACAGATACGCAGTATTTT.

The chain recombines TRBV29-1 with TRBJ2-7, with 16 nucleotides matching TRBD2. This CDR3 contains 16 residues. The ends lost 7 bases at V and 0 bases at J; junction bases unmatched: 6. From germline, CDR1 is SQVTM and CDR2 ANQGSEA. Here the CDR3 reads CSAKGLAGGSSYEQYF. For the CDR3, the DNA is TGCAGCGCAAAGGGACTAGCGGGAGGGAGCTCCTACGAGCAGTACTTC.

J is TRBJ2-1 and V is TRBV27; the match to TRBD2 covers 7 bases. CDR1 and CDR2 (germline): MNHEY, SMNVEV (reference sequence). The J segment lost 5 bases and the V segment lost 2 bases, leaving 0 bases of the junction unmatched. The CDR3 runs 13 residues. The CDR3 spells CASSLAGDNEQFF. The CDR3, as DNA: TGTGCCAGCAGTTTAGCGGGAGACAATGAGCAGTTCTTC.

The chain carries TRBV9 and TRBJ2-1, with 10 bases lining up with TRBD1. In germline, CDR1 is SGDLS, CDR2 YYNGEE. Losses at the gene ends were 4 bases for V and 2 bases for J; bases not matched to a gene: 3. The CDR3 is 15 amino acids. The CDR3 bases are TGTGCCAGCAGCTCGGGACAGGGGACCTACAATGAGCAGTTCTTC. Translated: CASSSGQGTYNEQFF.

This clone was recorded only once. The chain is built from TRBV6-6 and TRBJ2-1; D is perhaps TRBD2 (5 bases). The germline V gene encodes CDR1 MNHNY and CDR2 SVGAGI (reference sequence). This CDR3 is 15 amino acids long. The V and J ends lost 1 base and 7 bases respectively, with 14 bases between them. The CDR3: CASSYYPGSRNEQFF. DNA for the CDR3: TGTGCCAGCAGTTACTATCCGGGGAGTAGGAATGAGCAGTTCTTC.

The chain has TRBV25-1 and TRBJ1-1; 7 positions agree with TRBD1. The V segment lost 4 bases and the J segment 1 base; nucleotides outside the gene matches: 3. Germline CDR1 reads MGHDK; CDR2 reads SYGVNS. This CDR3 is built from 14 residues. CDR3 in amino acids: CASSGQGPNTEAFF. In DNA, the CDR3 is TGTGCCAGCAGTGGACAGGGTCCGAACACTGAAGCTTTCTTT.

The chain recombines TRBV2 with TRBJ2-1, with TRBD2 identical over 9 bases. The CDR3 loop spans 15 amino acids. Germline CDR1 is SNHLY and CDR2 is FYNNEI. V was clipped by 1 base and J by 5 bases; unmatched bases: 3. CDR3 amino acids: CASSEGSGSHNEQFF. DNA for the CDR3: TGTGCCAGCAGTGAAGGTAGCGGGAGCCACAATGAGCAGTTCTTC.

This clone was counted only a few times. The rearrangement joins TRBV28 to TRBJ1-5; no clear D gene. Germline loops: CDR1 MDHEN, CDR2 SYDVKM. The CDR3 spans 13 residues. Deletions cut 4 bases from V and 7 bases from J, with 11 bases between. As DNA, the CDR3 is TGTGCCAGCAGTTACCTCGGGGTACAGCCCCAGCATTTT. Amino acid sequence: CASSYLGVQPQHF.

V and J are TRBV6-1 and TRBJ1-4; D is undetermined. With 8 bases removed from V and 8 bases from J, the gap between germline ends came to 9 bases. Germline V gene sequence: CDR1 MNHNS, CDR2 SASEGT. This CDR3 spans 11 amino acids. CDR3 region: CASRSKEKLFF. The CDR3 DNA reads as TGTGCCAGCCGCAGTAAGGAAAAACTGTTTTTT.

The CDR3 loop is CASSKVRGESNQPQHF. The CDR3 nucleotides read TGTGCCAGCAGCAAAGTCAGGGGTGAGAGCAATCAGCCCCAGCATTTT. The chain couples TRBV21-1 to TRBJ1-5; TRBD1, as called in the table, went unchecked against the DNA. TRBV21-1 is noted as a pseudogene. The CDR3 has 16 residues.

V is TRBV4-3 and J is TRBJ2-7; TRBD1 aligns across 7 bases. Germline V gene lookup returns CDR1 LGHNA and CDR2 YSLEER. CDR3 length: 15 residues. V dropped 0 bases and J dropped 3; count of bases not matched to a gene: 5. CDR3 coding DNA: TGCGCCAGCAGCCAAGATACAGGGGCCGGCTACGAGCAGTACTTC. It encodes CASSQDTGAGYEQYF.

The V gene is TRBV4-1, the J gene TRBJ2-1; 12 bases agree with TRBD2. CDR3 length: 16 residues. The ends lost 4 bases at V and 3 bases at J; junction bases unmatched: 4. The germline gives CDR1 MGHRA, CDR2 YSYEKL. CDR3 sequence (DNA): TGCGCCAGCAGCCGCCCGGGACTAGCGGGCTACAATGAGCAGTTCTTC. Translating gives CASSRPGLAGYNEQFF.

V is TRBV19 and J is TRBJ2-1; the D gene is possibly TRBD1 (5 bases). The CDR3 is 16 amino acids. The germline CDR1 and CDR2 sequences are LNHDA and SQIVND (reference sequence). V was cut by 5 bases and J by 3 bases, with 17 bases left in between. The CDR3 loop is CASSDQLRRGYNEQFF. The CDR3 coding sequence is TGTGCCAGTAGTGACCAGCTTCGAAGGGGCTACAATGAGCAGTTCTTC.

The rearrangement uses TRBV9 and TRBJ2-5; D gene ambiguous. The V end was cut by 0 bases, the J end by 5 bases, with 14 bases between. Germline assignment: CDR1 SGDLS and CDR2 YYNGEE. The CDR3 extends over 15 amino acids. The CDR3 DNA reads as TGTGCCAGCAGCGTAGGTCAGTTTGCTTTGGAGACCCAGTACTTC. Translating gives CASSVGQFALETQYF.

This clone was detected only a few times. The chain recombines TRBV11-2 with TRBJ1-4; tentatively, D is TRBD1 (6 bases). CDR1 SGHAT and CDR2 FQNNGV come from the germline V gene. The V end was cut by 3 bases, the J end by 12 bases, with 11 bases between. This CDR3 spans 12 amino acids. CDR3 loop: CASSFIGGELFF. Here the CDR3 DNA reads TGTGCCAGCAGCTTTATAGGGGGGGAACTGTTTTTT.

This rearrangement joins TRBV19 to TRBJ1-1, with D possibly matching TRBD1 (5 bases). The CDR3 runs 16 residues. Germline CDR1 LNHDA, CDR2 SQIVND (reference sequence). V lost 4 bases to trimming and J lost 0 bases, with 15 bases between them. This CDR3 is CASSTRTMRMNTEAFF. The CDR3 DNA follows: TGTGCCAGTAGTACCCGGACAATGAGAATGAACACTGAAGCTTTCTTT.

The chain employs TRBV10-3 and TRBJ1-1, with D possibly matching TRBD1 (6 bases). This CDR3 is built from 15 residues. The ends were cut back, 4 bases at V and 1 base at J, with 13 bases in the middle. Germline CDR1 and CDR2: ENHRY and SYGVKD. The CDR3 sequence is CAISGAGVENTEAFF. As DNA, the CDR3 is TGTGCCATCAGTGGGGCAGGGGTAGAGAACACTGAAGCTTTCTTT.

This rearrangement joins TRBV7-3 to TRBJ2-3, with 9 bases lining up with TRBD2. Trimming cost V 3 bases and J 4 bases; bases outside gene matches: 5. CDR1 SGHTA and CDR2 FQGTGA come from the germline V gene. The CDR3 length is 15 residues. CDR3 loop: CASSLGLAGSDTQYF. In DNA, the CDR3 is TGTGCCAGCAGCTTGGGCCTAGCGGGATCAGATACGCAGTATTTT.

V is TRBV2 and J is TRBJ1-3; D gene ambiguous. The V end lost 5 bases, the J end lost 0 bases, and 8 bases lay between the germline ends. This CDR3 region has 14 residues. Germline V lookup: CDR1 SNHLY, CDR2 FYNNEI. Here the CDR3 DNA reads TGTGCCAGCAGTCAAGGGCTCTCTGGAAACACCATATATTTT. Encoded protein: CASSQGLSGNTIYF.

J is TRBJ1-2 and V is TRBV7-2, with 10 bases identical to TRBD1. Germline CDR1 SGHTA, CDR2 FQGNSA. The CDR3 consists of 15 residues. The V gene end was trimmed by 4 bases and the J gene end by 8 bases; junction bases not matched to a gene: 10. CDR3 protein: CASSSSFRDRGGYTF. DNA of the CDR3: TGTGCCAGCAGCTCGAGTTTTAGGGACAGGGGCGGCTACACCTTC.

This clone occurred once. J is TRBJ1-5 and V is TRBV28; D is unclear. Trimming removed 4 bases at V and 2 bases at J, with 12 bases between. CDR1 is MDHEN, CDR2 SYDVKM, per germline. This CDR3 comprises 15 residues. The CDR3 sequence is CASSSPLEGNQPQHF. The DNA for the CDR3 is TGTGCCAGCAGTTCCCCCCTGGAGGGCAATCAGCCCCAGCATTTT.

This chain joins TRBV2 and TRBJ1-2; 7 bases line up with TRBD1. After removal of 6 bases from V and 3 bases from J, the junction contained 13 bases not matched to a gene. Germline values: CDR1 SNHLY, CDR2 FYNNEI. This CDR3 has 16 residues. The CDR3 loop is CASSPKGAGPYYGYTF. The CDR3 DNA sequence: TGTGCCAGCAGCCCCAAGGGGGCAGGGCCCTACTATGGCTACACCTTC.

This clone turned up a few times. The CDR3 sequence: CAWRGTVNTEAFF. CDR3 DNA: TGTGCCTGGCGAGGGACAGTGAACACTGAAGCTTTCTTT. The V call is TRBV30, the J call TRBJ1-1, with TRBD1 identical over 7 bases. This CDR3 comprises 13 residues. V trimming: 5 bases; J trimming: 0 bases; junction bases outside the gene matches: 3. Per germline, CDR1 GTSNPN and CDR2 SVGIG (reference sequence).

This chain links TRBV9 with TRBJ1-5; D gene uncertain. In germline, CDR1 is SGDLS, CDR2 YYNGEE. The ends were cut back, 0 bases at V and 0 bases at J, with 4 bases in the middle. CDR3 length equals 14 residues. In DNA, the CDR3 is TGTGCCAGCAGCGTAGACAGTAGCAATCAGCCCCAGCATTTT. Its translation is CASSVDSSNQPQHF.